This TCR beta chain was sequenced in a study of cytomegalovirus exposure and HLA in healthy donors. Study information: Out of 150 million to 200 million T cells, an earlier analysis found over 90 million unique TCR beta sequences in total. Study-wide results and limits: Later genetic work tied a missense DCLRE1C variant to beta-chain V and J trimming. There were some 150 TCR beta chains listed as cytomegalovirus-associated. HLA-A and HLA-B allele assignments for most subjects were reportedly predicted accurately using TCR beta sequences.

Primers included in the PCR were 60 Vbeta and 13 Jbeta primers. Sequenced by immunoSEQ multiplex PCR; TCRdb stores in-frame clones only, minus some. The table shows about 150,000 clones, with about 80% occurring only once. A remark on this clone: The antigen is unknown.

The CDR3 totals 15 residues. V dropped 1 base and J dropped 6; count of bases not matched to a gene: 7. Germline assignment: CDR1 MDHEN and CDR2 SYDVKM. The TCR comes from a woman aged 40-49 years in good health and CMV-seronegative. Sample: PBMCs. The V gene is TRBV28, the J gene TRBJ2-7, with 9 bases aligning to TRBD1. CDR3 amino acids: CASSLLGQGSSEQYF. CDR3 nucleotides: TGTGCCAGCAGTTTATTGGGACAGGGCTCAAGCGAGCAGTACTTC. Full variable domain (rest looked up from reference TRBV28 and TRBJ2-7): DVKVTQSSRYLVKRTGEKVFLECVQDMDHENMFWYRQDPGLGLRLIYFSYDVKMKEKGDIPEGYSVSREKKERFSLILESASTNQTSMYLCASSLLGQGSSEQYFGPGTRLTVT.